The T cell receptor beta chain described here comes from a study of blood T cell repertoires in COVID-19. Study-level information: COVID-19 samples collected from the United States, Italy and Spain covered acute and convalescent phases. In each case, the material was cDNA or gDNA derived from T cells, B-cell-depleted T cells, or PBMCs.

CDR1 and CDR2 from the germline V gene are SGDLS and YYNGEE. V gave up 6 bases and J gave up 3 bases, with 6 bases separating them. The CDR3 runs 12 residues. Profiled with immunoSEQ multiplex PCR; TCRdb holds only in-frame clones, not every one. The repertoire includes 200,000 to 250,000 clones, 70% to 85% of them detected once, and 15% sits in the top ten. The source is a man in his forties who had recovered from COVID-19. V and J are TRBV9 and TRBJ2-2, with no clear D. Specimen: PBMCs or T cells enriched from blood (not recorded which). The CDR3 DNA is TGTGCCAGCACCCGAGACACCGGGGAGCTGTTTTTT. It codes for CASTRDTGELFF.